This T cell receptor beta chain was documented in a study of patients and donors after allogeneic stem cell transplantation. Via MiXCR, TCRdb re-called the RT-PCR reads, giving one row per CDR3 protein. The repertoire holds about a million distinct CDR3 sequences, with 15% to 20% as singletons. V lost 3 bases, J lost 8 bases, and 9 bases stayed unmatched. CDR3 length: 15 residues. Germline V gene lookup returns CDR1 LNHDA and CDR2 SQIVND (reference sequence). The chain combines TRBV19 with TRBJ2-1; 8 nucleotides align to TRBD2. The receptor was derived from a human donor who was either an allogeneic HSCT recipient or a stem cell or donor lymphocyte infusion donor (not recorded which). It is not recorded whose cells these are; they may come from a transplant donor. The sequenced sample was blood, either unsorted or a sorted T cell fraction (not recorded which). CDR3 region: CASSIRSGSLDEQFF. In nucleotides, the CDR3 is TGTGCCAGTAGTATTAGGAGCGGGAGTTTGGATGAGCAGTTCTTC.